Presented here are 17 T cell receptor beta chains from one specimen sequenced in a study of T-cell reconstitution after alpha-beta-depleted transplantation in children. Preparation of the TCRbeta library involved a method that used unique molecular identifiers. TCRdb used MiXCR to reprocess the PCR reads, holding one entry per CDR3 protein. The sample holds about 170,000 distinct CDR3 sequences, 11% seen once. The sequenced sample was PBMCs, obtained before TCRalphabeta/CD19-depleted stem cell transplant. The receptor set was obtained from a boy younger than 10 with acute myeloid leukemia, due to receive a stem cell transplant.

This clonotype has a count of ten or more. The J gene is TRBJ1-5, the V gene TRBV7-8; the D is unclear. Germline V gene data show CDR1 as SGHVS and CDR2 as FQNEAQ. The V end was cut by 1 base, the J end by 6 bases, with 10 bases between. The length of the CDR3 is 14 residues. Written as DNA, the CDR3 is TGTGCCAGCAGCTTAGAATGGGGTGGTCAGCCCCAGCATTTT. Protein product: CASSLEWGGQPQHF.

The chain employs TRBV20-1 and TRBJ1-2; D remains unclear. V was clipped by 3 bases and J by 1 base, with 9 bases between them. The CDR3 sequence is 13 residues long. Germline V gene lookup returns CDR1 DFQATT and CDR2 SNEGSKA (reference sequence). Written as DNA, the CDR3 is TGCAGTGCTAGGGCGCGACTTAACTATGGCTACACCTTC. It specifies CSARARLNYGYTF.

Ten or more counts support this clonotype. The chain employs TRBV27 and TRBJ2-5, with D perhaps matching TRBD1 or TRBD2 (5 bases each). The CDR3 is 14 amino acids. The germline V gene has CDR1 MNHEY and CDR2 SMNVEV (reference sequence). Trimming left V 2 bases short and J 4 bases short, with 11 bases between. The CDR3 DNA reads TGTGCCAGCAGTTTAAGGCAGGGACGAGAGACCCAGTACTTC. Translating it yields CASSLRQGRETQYF.

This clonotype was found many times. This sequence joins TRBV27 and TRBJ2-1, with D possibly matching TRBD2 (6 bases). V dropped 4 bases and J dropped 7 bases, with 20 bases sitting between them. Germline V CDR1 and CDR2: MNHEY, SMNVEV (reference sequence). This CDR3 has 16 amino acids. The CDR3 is CASSSIRGKGGNEQFF. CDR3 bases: TGTGCCAGCAGTTCCATTCGCGGGAAGGGCGGGAATGAGCAGTTCTTC.

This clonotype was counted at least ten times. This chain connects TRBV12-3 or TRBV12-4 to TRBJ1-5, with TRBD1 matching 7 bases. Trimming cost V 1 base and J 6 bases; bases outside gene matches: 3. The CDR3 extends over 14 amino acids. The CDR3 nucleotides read TGTGCCAGCAGTTTAGAAGGGGGCGGTCAGCCCCAGCATTTT. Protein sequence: CASSLEGGGQPQHF.

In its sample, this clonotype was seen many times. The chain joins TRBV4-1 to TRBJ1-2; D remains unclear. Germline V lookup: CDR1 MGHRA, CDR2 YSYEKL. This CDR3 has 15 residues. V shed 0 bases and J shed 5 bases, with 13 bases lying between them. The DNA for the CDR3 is TGCGCCAGCAGCCAAGATAGCCCAACTTCTTATGGCTACACCTTC. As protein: CASSQDSPTSYGYTF.

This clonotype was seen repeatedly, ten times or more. The CDR3 is CASSLVAGTEAFF. The CDR3 DNA sequence: TGTGCCAGCAGCTTAGTAGCAGGGACCGAAGCTTTCTTT. The J gene is TRBJ1-1, the V gene TRBV7-8; tentative D call: TRBD1 (5 bases). The CDR3 has 13 amino acids. V lost 1 base and J lost 8, with 11 bases in between. From germline, CDR1 is SGHVS and CDR2 FQNEAQ.

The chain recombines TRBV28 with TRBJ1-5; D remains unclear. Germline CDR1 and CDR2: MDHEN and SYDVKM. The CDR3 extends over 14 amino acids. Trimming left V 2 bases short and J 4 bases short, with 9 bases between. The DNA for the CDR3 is TGTGCCAGCAGTTTAGCTACGGAAAATCAGCCCCAGCATTTT. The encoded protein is CASSLATENQPQHF.

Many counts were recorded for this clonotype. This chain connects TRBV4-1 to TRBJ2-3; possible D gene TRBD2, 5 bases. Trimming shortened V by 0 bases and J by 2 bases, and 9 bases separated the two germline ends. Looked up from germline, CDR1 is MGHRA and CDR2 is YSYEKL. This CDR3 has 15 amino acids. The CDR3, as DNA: TGCGCCAGCAGCCAAGAGACCGGGGTCACAGATACGCAGTATTTT. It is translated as CASSQETGVTDTQYF.

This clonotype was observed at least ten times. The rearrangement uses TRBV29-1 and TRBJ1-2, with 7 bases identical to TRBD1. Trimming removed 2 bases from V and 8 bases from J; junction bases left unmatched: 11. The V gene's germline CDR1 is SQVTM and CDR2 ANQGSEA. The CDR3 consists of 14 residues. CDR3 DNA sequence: TGCAGCGTTGAAATCGTAAGGGGGCCGAGCGGCTACACCTTC. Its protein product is CSVEIVRGPSGYTF.

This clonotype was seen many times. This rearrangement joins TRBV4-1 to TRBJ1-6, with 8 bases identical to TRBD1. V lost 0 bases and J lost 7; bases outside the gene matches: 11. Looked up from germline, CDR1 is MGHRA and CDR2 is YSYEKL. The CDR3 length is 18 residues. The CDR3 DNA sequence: TGCGCCAGCAGCCAAGAGGCCGGCAGGGGGCGAGAGAATTCACCCCTCCACTTT. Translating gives CASSQEAGRGRENSPLHF.

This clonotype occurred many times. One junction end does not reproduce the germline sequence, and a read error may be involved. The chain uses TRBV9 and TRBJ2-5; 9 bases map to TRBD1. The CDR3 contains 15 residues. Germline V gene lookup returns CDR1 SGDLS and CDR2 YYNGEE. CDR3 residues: CASSVGQGRQETHYF. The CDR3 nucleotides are TGTGCCAGCAGCGTGGGACAGGGACGGCAAGAGACCCACTACTTC.

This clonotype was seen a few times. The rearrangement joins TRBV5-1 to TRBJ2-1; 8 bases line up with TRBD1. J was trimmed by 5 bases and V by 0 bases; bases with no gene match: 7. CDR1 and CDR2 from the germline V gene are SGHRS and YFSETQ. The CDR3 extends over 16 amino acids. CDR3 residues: CASSLVLQGVHNEQFF. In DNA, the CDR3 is TGCGCCAGCAGCTTGGTTTTACAGGGGGTCCACAATGAGCAGTTCTTC.

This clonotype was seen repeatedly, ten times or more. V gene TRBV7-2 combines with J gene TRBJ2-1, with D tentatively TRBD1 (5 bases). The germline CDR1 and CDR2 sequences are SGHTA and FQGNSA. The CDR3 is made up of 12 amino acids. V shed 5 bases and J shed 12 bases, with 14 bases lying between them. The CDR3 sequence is CASSPRTSLQFF. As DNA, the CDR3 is TGTGCCAGCAGCCCAAGGACATCTCTGCAGTTCTTC.

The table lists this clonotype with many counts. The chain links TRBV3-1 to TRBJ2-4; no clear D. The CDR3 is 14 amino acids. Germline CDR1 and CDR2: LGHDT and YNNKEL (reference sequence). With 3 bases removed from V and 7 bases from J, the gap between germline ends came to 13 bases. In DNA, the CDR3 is TGTGCCAGCAGCCAGTCGAATCTCGGGAACATTCAGTACTTC. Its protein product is CASSQSNLGNIQYF. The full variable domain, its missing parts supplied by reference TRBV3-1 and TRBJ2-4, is DTAVSQTPKYLVTQMGNDKSIKCEQNLGHDTMYWYKQDSKKFLKIMFSYNNKELIINETVPNRFSPKSPDKAHLNLHINSLELGDSAVYFCASSQSNLGNIQYFGAGTRLSVL.

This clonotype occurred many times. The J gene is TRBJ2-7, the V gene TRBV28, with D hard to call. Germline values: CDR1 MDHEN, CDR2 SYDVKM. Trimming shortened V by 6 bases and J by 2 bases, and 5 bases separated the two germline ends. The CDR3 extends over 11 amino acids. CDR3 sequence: CASSVAYEQYF. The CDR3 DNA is TGTGCCAGCAGCGTCGCCTACGAGCAGTACTTC. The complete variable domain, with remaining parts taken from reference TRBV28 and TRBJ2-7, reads DVKVTQSSRYLVKRTGEKVFLECVQDMDHENMFWYRQDPGLGLRLIYFSYDVKMKEKGDIPEGYSVSREKKERFSLILESASTNQTSMYLCASSVAYEQYFGPGTRLTVT.

CDR3 protein: CAWTDQETQYF. The DNA for the CDR3 is TGTGCCTGGACAGACCAAGAGACCCAGTACTTC. The gene calls are TRBV30 and TRBJ2-5, with D unresolved. The V gene lost 4 bases and the J gene lost 0 bases, with 3 bases spanning the gap. Per germline, CDR1 GTSNPN and CDR2 SVGIG (reference sequence). CDR3 length: 11 amino acids. Together with reference TRBV30 and TRBJ2-5, the CDR3 gives the full variable domain: SQTIHQWPATLVQPVGSPLSLECTVEGTSNPNLYWYRQAAGRGLQLLFYSVGIGQISSEVPQNLSASRPQDRQFILSSKKLLLSDSGFYLCAWTDQETQYFGPGTRLLVL.